Below, 22 T cell receptor beta chains from the same sample are listed, as sequenced in a study of shared T cell receptors in the human thymus. Method: immunoSEQ multiplex PCR; TCRdb's copy keeps in-frame clones and lacks some. The sample lists 700,000 to 750,000 clones, over 75% occurring once. The same specimen was also included in a second study, on human thymus T cells.

Source material: thymocytes. These receptors all stem from a girl less than two years old with a congenital heart defect.

The CDR3, as DNA: TGCGCCAGCAGCCAAGTAAGTTTCCCTAGCGGGAGAGAAAAATTGTCCTACGAGCAGTACTTC. It yields the protein CASSQVSFPSGREKLSYEQYF. This sequence joins TRBV4-1 and TRBJ2-7; TRBD2 matches at 10 bases. V lost 1 base to trimming and J lost 1 base; unmatched junction nucleotides: 19. The CDR3 totals 21 residues. The germline CDR1 and CDR2 sequences are MGHRA and YSYEKL.

The J gene is TRBJ2-5, the V gene TRBV9; the match to TRBD2 covers 9 bases. V trimming: 3 bases; J trimming: 4 bases; junction bases outside the gene matches: 7. CDR1 is SGDLS and CDR2 is YYNGEE in the germline V gene. CDR3 size: 15 residues. DNA of the CDR3: TGTGCCAGCAGCGAGAGGACTAGCGTCGGAGAGACCCAGTACTTC. Encoded protein: CASSERTSVGETQYF.

The chain employs TRBV5-4 and TRBJ2-2; D may be TRBD2 (6 bases). Trimming stripped 0 bases from V and 12 bases from J, with 12 bases between. The CDR3 spans 13 residues. CDR1 and CDR2 (germline): SGHNT, YYREEE (reference sequence). The CDR3 spells CASSLAARGKLFF. Written as DNA, the CDR3 is TGTGCCAGCAGCTTGGCCGCCCGGGGGAAGCTGTTTTTT.

CDR3 loop: CASSLAGGPGELFF. For the CDR3, the DNA is TGTGCCAGCAGCTTAGCTGGGGGCCCCGGGGAGCTGTTTTTT. This chain links TRBV11-2 with TRBJ2-2; TRBD1 might be the D (6 bases). The germline V gene has CDR1 SGHAT and CDR2 FQNNGV. Trimming cost V 1 base and J 6 bases, with 9 bases left between them. This CDR3 contains 14 residues. The full variable domain, its missing parts supplied by reference TRBV11-2 and TRBJ2-2, is EAGVAQSPRYKIIEKRQSVAFWCNPISGHATLYWYQQILGQGPKLLIQFQNNGVVDDSQLPKDRFSAERLKGVDSTLKIQPAKLEDSAVYLCASSLAGGPGELFFGEGSRLTVL.

This clone was counted a few times. The rearrangement links TRBV11-2 to TRBJ2-1, with 8 bases aligning to TRBD2. Germline V gene data show CDR1 as SGHAT and CDR2 as FQNNGV. CDR3 length equals 18 residues. With 3 bases clipped from V and 8 bases from J, the junction kept 18 bases outside the gene matches. CDR3 bases: TGTGCCAGCAGCTTCCCCGGGACTAGGGGGGGAGGATGCGATGAGCAGTTCTTC. The encoded protein is CASSFPGTRGGGCDEQFF.

A few counts support this clone. V usage is TRBV7-9 and J usage is TRBJ1-2; D is perhaps TRBD1 (5 bases). This CDR3 spans 12 amino acids. Trimming shortened V by 1 base and J by 8 bases, and 8 bases separated the two germline ends. From germline, CDR1 is SEHNR and CDR2 FQNEAQ (reference sequence). The CDR3 sequence is CASSLERGGYTF. The CDR3 bases are TGTGCCAGCAGCTTAGAAAGGGGAGGCTACACCTTC.

A single count supports this clone. The chain joins TRBV30 to TRBJ1-2; 8 bases are a match to TRBD1. The CDR3 runs to 17 residues. V dropped 2 bases and J dropped 0; count of bases not matched to a gene: 11. Germline values: CDR1 GTSNPN, CDR2 SVGIG (reference sequence). The DNA of the CDR3 is TGTGCCTGGAGTCCCTATCTCCGGACAGGGTCTAACTATGGCTACACCTTC. It is translated as CAWSPYLRTGSNYGYTF.

V usage is TRBV10-3 and J usage is TRBJ2-7; TRBD2 aligns across 7 bases. Trimming cost V 5 bases and J 0 bases; bases outside gene matches: 13. This CDR3 is 17 amino acids long. Germline CDR1 and CDR2: ENHRY and SYGVKD. The CDR3 DNA sequence: TGTGCCATCAGTCGGTGGGTAGCGGGTGACAGCTCCTACGAGCAGTACTTC. Encoded protein: CAISRWVAGDSSYEQYF.

The chain joins TRBV19 to TRBJ1-1, with 7 bases lining up with TRBD1. Germline V gene lookup returns CDR1 LNHDA and CDR2 SQIVND (reference sequence). V was pared by 6 bases and J by 3 bases, with 7 bases of the junction left unmatched. The CDR3 is 14 residues long. This CDR3 is CASSVTGTYTEAFF. For the CDR3, the DNA is TGTGCCAGTAGCGTGACAGGGACGTACACTGAAGCTTTCTTT.

V gene TRBV11-2 combines with J gene TRBJ1-2, with D hard to call. Germline CDR1 reads SGHAT; CDR2 reads FQNNGV. With 5 bases removed from V and 13 bases from J, the gap between germline ends came to 14 bases. This CDR3 comprises 11 residues. CDR3 in DNA: TGTGCCAGCAGCCGGACGGAGGAGGGCACCTTC. Translation: CASSRTEEGTF.

The V and J genes are TRBV4-3 and TRBJ2-3, with D maybe TRBD1 (6 bases). This CDR3 is 13 amino acids long. Germline loops: CDR1 LGHNA, CDR2 YSLEER. V was cut by 5 bases and J by 5 bases, with 11 bases left in between. The CDR3 coding sequence is TGCGCCAGCAGCGGGCAGGGGAGAGATACGCAGTATTTT. Its translation: CASSGQGRDTQYF.

This clone occurred a few times. This chain joins TRBV19 and TRBJ1-5, with 7 bases that match TRBD1. The germline CDR1 and CDR2 sequences are LNHDA and SQIVND (reference sequence). V lost 5 bases to trimming and J lost 7 bases; unmatched junction nucleotides: 14. The CDR3 sequence is 16 residues long. CDR3 nucleotide sequence: TGTGCCAGTAGTCAAACTACTGACAGGGCCCAACAGCCCCAGCATTTT. As protein: CASSQTTDRAQQPQHF.

Note on this clone: Relative to the germline gene, one junction end is altered; a read error may explain this. This chain links TRBV4-3 with TRBJ2-7, with a weak D call TRBD1 (6 bases). CDR3 size: 13 residues. Germline CDR1 and CDR2: LGHNA and YSLEER. The CDR3 loop is CASSQGLTGKLHF. In nucleotides, the CDR3 is TGCGCCAGCAGCCAAGGTTTAACAGGGAAATTGCACTTC.

This sequence joins TRBV28 and TRBJ1-4; 7 bases fit TRBD1. The CDR3 is 15 amino acids. V trimming: 6 bases; J trimming: 4 bases; junction bases outside the gene matches: 8. Germline assignment: CDR1 MDHEN and CDR2 SYDVKM. In DNA, the CDR3 is TGTGCCAGCAGAACTTTCGACAGGGTTAATGAAAAACTGTTTTTT. Translation gives CASRTFDRVNEKLFF.

The chain links TRBV29-1 to TRBJ1-5; 7 bases are a match to TRBD1. Germline lookup yields CDR1 SQVTM and CDR2 ANQGSEA. After removal of 6 bases from V and 4 bases from J, the junction contained 3 bases not matched to a gene. The CDR3 is made up of 12 amino acids. CDR3 bases: TGCAGCGTCGCAGGGGGGAATCAGCCCCAGCATTTT. Its translation: CSVAGGNQPQHF.

V and J are TRBV7-8 and TRBJ2-1; 10 nucleotides align to TRBD2. Germline V gene lookup returns CDR1 SGHVS and CDR2 FQNEAQ. Trimming at V came to 2 bases and at J to 15 bases, leaving 13 bases not matched to a gene. CDR3 length: 15 amino acids. The CDR3 DNA reads as TGTGCCAGCAGCTTATTGGTCCTGGGAGGGACTAGCGTGTTCTTC. Its translation: CASSLLVLGGTSVFF.

The chain employs TRBV5-1 and TRBJ1-1, with 8 bases fitting TRBD1. CDR3 length: 15 amino acids. Trimming cost V 3 bases and J 1 base; bases outside gene matches: 5. CDR1 is SGHRS, CDR2 YFSETQ, per germline. The CDR3 sequence: CASSWMGQENTEAFF. The DNA for the CDR3 is TGCGCCAGCAGCTGGATGGGACAGGAGAACACTGAAGCTTTCTTT.

The chain uses TRBV30 and TRBJ1-2; D uncertain. The CDR3 spans 11 residues. Trimming cost V 4 bases and J 6 bases, with 9 bases left between them. CDR1 is GTSNPN, CDR2 SVGIG, per germline (reference sequence). CDR3 region: CAWNWEDGYTF. CDR3 DNA: TGTGCCTGGAACTGGGAGGATGGCTACACCTTC. The full variable domain, with the rest looked up from reference TRBV30 and TRBJ1-2, is SQTIHQWPATLVQPVGSPLSLECTVEGTSNPNLYWYRQAAGRGLQLLFYSVGIGQISSEVPQNLSASRPQDRQFILSSKKLLLSDSGFYLCAWNWEDGYTFGSGTRLTVV.

This clone showed up just a few times. V and J are TRBV5-8 and TRBJ1-1, with D unresolved. The CDR3 consists of 17 residues. Trimming took 2 bases from V and 1 from J, leaving 18 bases between them. The V gene's germline CDR1 is SGHTS and CDR2 YDEGEE. The CDR3 DNA reads as TGTGCCAGCAGCTTTTTATTTTCGCGGGTCCCGAACACTGAAGCTTTCTTT. Its translation is CASSFLFSRVPNTEAFF.

This chain joins TRBV7-9 and TRBJ1-2, with TRBD1 identical over 8 bases. Germline V gives CDR1 SEHNR, CDR2 FQNEAQ (reference sequence). The CDR3 extends over 16 amino acids. J was trimmed by 8 bases and V by 4 bases; bases with no gene match: 15. CDR3 sequence: CASSYPHNRGTRGYTF. DNA of the CDR3: TGTGCCAGCAGCTACCCACATAACAGGGGGACGCGAGGCTACACCTTC.

The genes are TRBV11-2 and TRBJ1-2; 7 bases agree with TRBD1. The CDR3 sequence is 12 residues long. V dropped 5 bases and J dropped 14; count of bases not matched to a gene: 11. The germline gives CDR1 SGHAT, CDR2 FQNNGV. The CDR3 is CASSPKQGVDTF. CDR3 DNA: TGTGCCAGCAGCCCTAAGCAGGGGGTGGATACCTTC.

The V gene is TRBV5-1, the J gene TRBJ2-7; D gene ambiguous. Germline V gene lookup returns CDR1 SGHRS and CDR2 YFSETQ. The germline V and J ends were trimmed by 0 bases and 3 bases, with 16 bases remaining between them. This CDR3 is 16 amino acids long. The CDR3, as DNA: TGCGCCAGCAGCTTGGTCGACAAGACAAAAAACTACGAGCAGTACTTC. Protein sequence: CASSLVDKTKNYEQYF.